This T cell receptor beta chain appears in the sequencing data of a study of siplizumab effects on memory and regulatory T cells (dated by TCRdb to the late 2010s). Looking at the study overall: The study examined how the anti-CD2 antibody siplizumab affects alloreactive T-cell subsets in allogeneic mixed lymphocyte reactions built from human PBMCs. Summary of the overall study and its limitations: Greater diversity appeared to be present in unstimulated naive T cells than in memory T cells, and a substantial contribution to the alloresponse seemed to be made by naive cells. A naive or memory phenotype could not be assigned to roughly 80-95% of proliferating CD4+ or CD8+ clones. Among mappable alloreactive CD4+ clones, the Treg-derived fraction averaged around 69% with siplizumab versus around 27% in control reactions. Because sequences below about 10^-5 frequency were poorly captured, only a minor fraction of alloreactive clones could be mapped to unstimulated subsets. Siplizumab significantly reduced the cumulative frequency of alloreactive sequences traceable to unstimulated CD4+ memory T cells. Whether proliferating Tregs from siplizumab cultures were suppressive was not functionally confirmed.

Remarks on this clone: Its antigen is unknown. Base qualities are missing; no much larger clone stands one base away.

Library generation was performed with the immunoSEQ multiplex PCR assay. Approximately 10^5 TCR templates per sample were assayed by the deep sequencing platform. Genomic DNA extracted from sorted T cells was used for TCRbeta CDR3 sequencing. From the authors' description of their analysis: Clonal analysis of TCRbeta CDR3 data was done in the R programming language. Unstimulated samples were compared with post-reaction CFSE-low samples to define alloreactive CD4+ and CD8+ clones. Regulatory or non-regulatory origin of alloreactive CD4+ clones was assigned by matching sequences to the sorted unstimulated Treg and non-Treg repertoires. The source is immuneACCESS, and TCRdb retained only in-frame sequences with V and J called. Part of the clones is not carried over; for the studies checked, unresolved V genes explain less than half of this, and the remainder is unexplained. The D gene and trimming were derived from the DNA, and the V and J assignments and clone size from that table. The sample yields approximately 75,000 clones; 90% to 95% were counted once. The ten largest account for around 5% of the sample.

The CDR3 holds 12 amino acids from the cysteine to the phenylalanine. Just CDR3 DNA is preserved here, 36 bases in frame from base 1. V is clipped by 11 bases and J by 5 bases, and the sequence between their germline boundaries is 15 bases long. Via the germline V gene, CDR1 is MRHNA and CDR2 SNTAGT. Sorted unstimulated T cells, along with proliferating T cells recovered from mixed lymphocyte reactions, underwent TCRbeta CDR3 sequencing. Fresh whole blood from fewer than 11 HLA-typed healthy donors was used to isolate PBMCs. The TCR comes from a human donor in good health. What was sequenced was CD8+ T cells sorted from blood. The chain joins TRBV6-4 to TRBJ1-1; tentative D gene TRBD1, with 5 bases matching. For the CDR3, the sequence is CAVWRGGTEAFF. In nucleotide form, the sequence is TGTGCCGTGTGGCGGGGCGGTACTGAAGCTTTCTTT.